This T cell receptor (beta chain) was captured by sequencing in a study of blood T cell repertoires in COVID-19. Study at large: Samples taken during acute and convalescent COVID-19 were collected in the United States, Italy and Spain. PBMCs, B-cell-depleted T cells, or T cells provided the cDNA or gDNA that made up the material.

In its sample, this clone was seen once. The length of the CDR3 is 15 residues. With V trimmed by 2 bases and J by 5 bases, 7 bases remained unmatched. Looked up from germline, CDR1 is SNHLY and CDR2 is FYNNEI. Original data processing: By means of reference gene primer amplification, nucleated cell counts were estimated. The method was immunoSEQ multiplex PCR; TCRdb's version includes in-frame clones alone and lacks a portion of them. V and J calls and clone size follow that table, whereas D and trimming were derived from the DNA. The top ten hold over 7% of the sample, which has 25,000 to 35,000 clones, roughly 85% seen once.

Sequencing was carried out using peripheral blood. This sequence originates from an older man with active COVID-19. The J gene is TRBJ2-5, the V gene TRBV2; 8 bases map to TRBD2. This CDR3 is CASSELAGFQETQYF. The CDR3 bases are TGTGCCAGCAGTGAACTAGCGGGTTTTCAGGAGACCCAGTACTTC.